This entry concerns a single T cell receptor (beta chain). The entry originates in a study of blood T cell repertoires in COVID-19. Study information: The United States, Italy and Spain provided the acute and convalescent COVID-19 samples. The analysed material was cDNA or gDNA that came from T cells, B-cell-depleted T cells, or PBMCs.

The authors' processing: By means of reference gene primer amplification, nucleated cell counts were estimated. Assay used: immunoSEQ multiplex PCR; TCRdb lists only in-frame clones, some missing. The DNA gave D and trimming, while V, J and clone size come from that table. Altogether around 250,000 clones are present, about 87% being singletons, with the ten largest covering roughly 1.6%. Germline CDR1 reads MGHRA; CDR2 reads YSYEKL. The CDR3 is 16 amino acids. V was clipped by 2 bases and J by 4 bases, with 17 bases between them. Donors of Cohort 3 who recovered were those that had two negative PCRs, clearance, or symptom resolution.

This TCR was recovered from a woman aged 50 to 60 who had recovered from COVID-19. Sequences were obtained from PBMCs or T cells enriched from blood (not recorded which). This rearrangement joins TRBV4-1 to TRBJ1-1, with D maybe TRBD1 (6 bases). The CDR3 coding sequence is TGCGCCAGCAGCCAATTAGGGGGACCAAAGGGCACTGAAGCTTTCTTT. Its translation is CASSQLGGPKGTEAFF.